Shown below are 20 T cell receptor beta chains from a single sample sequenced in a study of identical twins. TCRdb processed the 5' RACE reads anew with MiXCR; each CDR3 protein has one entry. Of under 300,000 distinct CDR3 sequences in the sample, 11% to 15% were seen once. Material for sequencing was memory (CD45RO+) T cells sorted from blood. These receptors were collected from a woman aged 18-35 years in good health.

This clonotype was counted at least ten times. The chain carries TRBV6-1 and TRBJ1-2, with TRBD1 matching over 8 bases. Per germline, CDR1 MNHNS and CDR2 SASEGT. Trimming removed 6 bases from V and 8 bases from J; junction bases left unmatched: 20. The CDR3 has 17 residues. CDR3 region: CASSQEVYRGSLRGYTF. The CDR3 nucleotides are TGTGCCAGCAGCCAAGAGGTTTACAGGGGGTCCTTAAGGGGCTACACCTTC.

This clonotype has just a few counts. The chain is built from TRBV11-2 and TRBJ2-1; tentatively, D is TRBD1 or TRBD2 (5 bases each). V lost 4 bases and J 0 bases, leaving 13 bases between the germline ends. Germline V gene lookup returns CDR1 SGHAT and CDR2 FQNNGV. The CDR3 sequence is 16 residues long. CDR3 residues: CASSSTGTGSYNEQFF. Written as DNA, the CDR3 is TGTGCCAGCAGCTCTACCGGGACCGGCTCCTACAATGAGCAGTTCTTC.

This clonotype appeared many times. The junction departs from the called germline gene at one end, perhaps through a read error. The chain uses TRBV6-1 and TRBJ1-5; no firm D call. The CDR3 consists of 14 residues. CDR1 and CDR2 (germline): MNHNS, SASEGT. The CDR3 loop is CASSEESMARRNSF. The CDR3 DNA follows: TGTGCCAGCAGTGAAGAGTCTATGGCCAGGCGAAACAGTTTT.

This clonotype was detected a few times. The CDR3 DNA is TGTGCCAGCAGCTCCCGGGGGGAAAGCTATGGCTACACCTTC. It specifies CASSSRGESYGYTF. The V gene is TRBV11-1, the J gene TRBJ1-2; the D gene is possibly TRBD1 (5 bases). Germline-derived CDR1 and CDR2 are SGHAT and FQDESV (reference sequence). The CDR3 has 14 residues. The ends were cut back, 4 bases at V and 4 bases at J, with 13 bases in the middle.

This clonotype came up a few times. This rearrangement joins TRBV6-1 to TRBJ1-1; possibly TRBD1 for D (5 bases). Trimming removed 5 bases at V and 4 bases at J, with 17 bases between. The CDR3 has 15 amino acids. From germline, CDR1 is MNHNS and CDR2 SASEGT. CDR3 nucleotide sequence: TGTGCCAGCAGTCGTGCGAATCGGGGGAGCACTGAAGCTTTCTTT. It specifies CASSRANRGSTEAFF.

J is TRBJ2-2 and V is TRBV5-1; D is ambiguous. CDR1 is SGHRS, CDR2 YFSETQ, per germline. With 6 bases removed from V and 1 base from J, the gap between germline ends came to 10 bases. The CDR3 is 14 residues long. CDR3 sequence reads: CASTLPQNTGELFF. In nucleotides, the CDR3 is TGCGCCAGCACCCTGCCACAGAACACCGGGGAGCTGTTTTTT.

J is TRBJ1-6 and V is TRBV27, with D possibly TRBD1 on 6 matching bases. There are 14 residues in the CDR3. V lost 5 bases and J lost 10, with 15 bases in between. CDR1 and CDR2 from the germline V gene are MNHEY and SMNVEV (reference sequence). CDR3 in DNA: TGTGCCAGCAGTCCGTCACAGGGTTACTCACCCCTCCACTTT. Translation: CASSPSQGYSPLHF.

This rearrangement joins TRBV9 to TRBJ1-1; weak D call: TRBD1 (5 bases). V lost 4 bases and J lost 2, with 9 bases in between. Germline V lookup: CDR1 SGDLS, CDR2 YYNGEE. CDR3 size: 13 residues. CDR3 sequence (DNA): TGTGCCAGCAGCCCACGGGACAACACTGAAGCTTTCTTT. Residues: CASSPRDNTEAFF.

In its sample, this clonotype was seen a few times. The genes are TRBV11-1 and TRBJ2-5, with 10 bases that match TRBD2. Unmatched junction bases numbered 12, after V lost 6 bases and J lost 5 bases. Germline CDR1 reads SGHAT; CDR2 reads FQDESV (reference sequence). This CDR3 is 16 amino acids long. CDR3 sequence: CASSRTLAGAEETQYF. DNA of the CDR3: TGTGCCAGCAGTCGAACCCTAGCGGGGGCGGAGGAGACCCAGTACTTC.

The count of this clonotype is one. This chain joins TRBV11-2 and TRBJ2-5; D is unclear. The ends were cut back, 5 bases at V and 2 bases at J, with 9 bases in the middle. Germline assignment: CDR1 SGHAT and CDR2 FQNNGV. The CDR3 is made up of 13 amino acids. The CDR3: CASSGTLQETQYF. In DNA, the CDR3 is TGTGCCAGCAGCGGAACACTACAAGAGACCCAGTACTTC.

Written as DNA, the CDR3 is TGTGCCAGCAGGGTTTCGACGGGGGGCACTGAAGCTTTCTTT. Residues: CASRVSTGGTEAFF. The chain recombines TRBV12-3 or TRBV12-4 with TRBJ1-1; tentative D call: TRBD1 (5 bases). The CDR3 covers 14 residues. V gave up 6 bases and J gave up 4 bases, with 15 bases separating them.

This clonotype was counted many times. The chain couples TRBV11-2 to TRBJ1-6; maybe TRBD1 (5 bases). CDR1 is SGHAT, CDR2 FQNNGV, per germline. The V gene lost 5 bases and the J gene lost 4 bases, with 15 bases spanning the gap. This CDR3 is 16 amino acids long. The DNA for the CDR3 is TGTGCCAGCAGCAGTCTGCGGACAAAATATAATTCACCCCTCCACTTT. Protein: CASSSLRTKYNSPLHF.

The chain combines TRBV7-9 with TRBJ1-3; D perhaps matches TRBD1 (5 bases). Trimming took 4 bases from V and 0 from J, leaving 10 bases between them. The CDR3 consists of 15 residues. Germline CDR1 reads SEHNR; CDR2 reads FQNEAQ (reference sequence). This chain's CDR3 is CASSWTSVSGNTIYF. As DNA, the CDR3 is TGTGCCAGCAGCTGGACATCGGTCTCTGGAAACACCATATATTTT.

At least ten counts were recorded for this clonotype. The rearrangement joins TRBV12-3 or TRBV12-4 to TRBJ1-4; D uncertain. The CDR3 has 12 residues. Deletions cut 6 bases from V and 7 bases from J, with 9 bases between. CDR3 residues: CASSRDSEKLFF. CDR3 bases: TGTGCCAGCAGCCGCGATAGTGAAAAACTGTTTTTT.

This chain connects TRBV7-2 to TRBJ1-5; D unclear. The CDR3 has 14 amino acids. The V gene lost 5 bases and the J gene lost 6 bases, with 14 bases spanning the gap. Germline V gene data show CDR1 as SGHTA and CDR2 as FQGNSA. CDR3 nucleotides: TGTGCCAGCAGCCAAAAAGCAATGAGTCAGCCCCAGCATTTT. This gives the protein CASSQKAMSQPQHF.

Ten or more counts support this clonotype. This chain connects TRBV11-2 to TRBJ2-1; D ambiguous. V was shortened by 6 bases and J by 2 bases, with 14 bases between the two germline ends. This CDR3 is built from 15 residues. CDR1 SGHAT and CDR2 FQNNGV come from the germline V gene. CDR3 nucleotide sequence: TGTGCCAGCAGTGGGCGTTTGGACCCCTACAATGAGCAGTTCTTC. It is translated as CASSGRLDPYNEQFF.

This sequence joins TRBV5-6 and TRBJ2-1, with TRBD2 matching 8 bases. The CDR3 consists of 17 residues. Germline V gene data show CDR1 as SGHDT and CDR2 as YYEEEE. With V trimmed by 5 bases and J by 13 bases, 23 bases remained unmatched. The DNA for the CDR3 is TGTGCCAGCAGTTGGGGAGCACTAGCGGCGATGAGCACTACACAGTTCTTC. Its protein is CASSWGALAAMSTTQFF.

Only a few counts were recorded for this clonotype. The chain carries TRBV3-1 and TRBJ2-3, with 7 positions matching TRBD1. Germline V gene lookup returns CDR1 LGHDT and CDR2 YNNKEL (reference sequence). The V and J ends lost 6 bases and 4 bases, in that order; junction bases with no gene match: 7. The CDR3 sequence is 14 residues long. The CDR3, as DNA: TGTGCCAGCAGTCACAGGGGCACCCCAGATACGCAGTATTTT. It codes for CASSHRGTPDTQYF.

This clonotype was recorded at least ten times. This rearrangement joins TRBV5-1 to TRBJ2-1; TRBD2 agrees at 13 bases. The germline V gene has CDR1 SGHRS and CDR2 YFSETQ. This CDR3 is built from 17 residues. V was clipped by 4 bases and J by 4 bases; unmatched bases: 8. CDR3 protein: CASSASRTSGGYNEQFF. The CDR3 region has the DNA TGCGCCAGCAGCGCGAGCCGGACTAGCGGGGGTTACAATGAGCAGTTCTTC.

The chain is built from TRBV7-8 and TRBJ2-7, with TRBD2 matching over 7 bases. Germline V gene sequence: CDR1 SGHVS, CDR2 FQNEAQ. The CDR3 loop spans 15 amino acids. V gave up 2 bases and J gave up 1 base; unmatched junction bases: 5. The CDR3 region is CASSLSAGASYEQYF. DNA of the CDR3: TGTGCCAGCAGCTTATCGGCGGGAGCATCCTACGAGCAGTACTTC.